Listed here are 9 T cell receptor beta chains from one sample, sequenced in a study of beta chain features in type 1 diabetes. Reverse transcription of all isolated RNA meant that expressed TCRB transcripts were sequenced. Only in-frame clones appear in the TCRdb table, and some are missing; sequencing was by immunoSEQ multiplex PCR. Of some 900,000 clones in the sample, under 20% were seen once. Sample: naive CD4+ T cells from blood. The source of these receptors is a woman aged 18-29 years in good health.

This clone was picked up a small number of times. This rearrangement joins TRBV5-1 to TRBJ2-5, with D hard to call. CDR1 SGHRS and CDR2 YFSETQ come from the germline V gene. There are 13 residues in the CDR3. V was shortened by 3 bases and J by 2 bases, with 8 bases between the two germline ends. CDR3 sequence (DNA): TGCGCCAGCAGCTCTCCGGGTCAAGAGACCCAGTACTTC. Protein: CASSSPGQETQYF.

The chain employs TRBV7-8 and TRBJ2-7, with 8 bases identical to TRBD2. The CDR3 runs to 15 residues. Losses at the gene ends were 1 base for V and 4 bases for J; bases not matched to a gene: 6. Germline lookup yields CDR1 SGHVS and CDR2 FQNEAQ. The CDR3 spells CASSLVSGSGYEQYF. For the CDR3, the DNA is TGTGCCAGCAGCTTAGTAAGCGGGAGTGGTTACGAGCAGTACTTC.

The rearrangement links TRBV7-9 to TRBJ2-3, with D uncertain. The germline gives CDR1 SEHNR, CDR2 FQNEAQ (reference sequence). The CDR3 extends over 15 amino acids. V gave up 10 bases and J gave up 2 bases, with 19 bases separating them. The chain's CDR3 is CATKRSQAHTDTQYF. The CDR3 DNA sequence: TGTGCCACCAAACGATCGCAGGCTCACACAGATACGCAGTATTTT.

The V call is TRBV6-4, the J call TRBJ2-2, with a weak D call TRBD2 (5 bases). Germline CDR1 and CDR2: MRHNA and SNTAGT. Between the trimmed V and J ends, which lost 8 bases and 2 bases, there was a span of 9 bases. The length of the CDR3 is 13 residues. CDR3 loop: CASRDINTGELFF. In DNA, the CDR3 is TGTGCCAGCCGGGATATTAACACCGGGGAGCTGTTTTTT.

The chain has TRBV11-2 and TRBJ2-1; 10 bases agree with TRBD2. CDR1 is SGHAT, CDR2 FQNNGV, per germline. The CDR3 consists of 15 residues. J gave up 7 bases and V 5 bases, and 8 bases lay outside the gene matches. The CDR3 DNA is TGTGCCAGCAGCCCCCGAATAGCGGGGGGAAATGAGCAGTTCTTC. Protein sequence: CASSPRIAGGNEQFF.

This clone occurred a few times. This rearrangement joins TRBV18 to TRBJ2-6; D call uncertain. The CDR3 consists of 17 residues. V was shortened by 3 bases and J by 4 bases, with 16 bases between the two germline ends. The germline V gene has CDR1 KGHSH and CDR2 LQKENI. CDR3 residues: CASSPRVPVLGANVLTF. CDR3 nucleotide sequence: TGTGCCAGCTCACCGCGTGTACCGGTATTAGGGGCCAACGTCCTGACTTTC.

This clone was counted between two and nine times. The CDR3, as DNA: TGTGCCAGCAGCCTAGAGGTTGTGCAGGGGTATGGCTACACCTTC. Amino acids: CASSLEVVQGYGYTF. The gene calls are TRBV7-2 and TRBJ1-2, with D maybe TRBD1 (6 bases). The length of the CDR3 is 15 residues. The germline V and J ends were trimmed by 5 bases and 5 bases, with 18 bases remaining between them. Germline loops: CDR1 SGHTA, CDR2 FQGNSA.

This clone has just a few counts. The J gene is TRBJ1-2, the V gene TRBV28; no clear D. Trimming shortened V by 2 bases and J by 0 bases, and 7 bases separated the two germline ends. The CDR3 is 14 amino acids. Germline values: CDR1 MDHEN, CDR2 SYDVKM. CDR3 region: CASSLGTSNYGYTF. The CDR3 region has the DNA TGTGCCAGCAGTTTAGGTACCTCTAACTATGGCTACACCTTC.

In this sample, this clone turned up a few times. This sequence joins TRBV4-2 and TRBJ2-2; D might be TRBD2 (5 bases). This CDR3 comprises 17 residues. Germline V gene lookup returns CDR1 LGHNA and CDR2 YNFKEQ. V lost 2 bases and J lost 6, with 19 bases in between. In nucleotides, the CDR3 is TGTGCCAGCAGCCAAAATTCCCCGGGGATTAAAGCCGGGGAGCTGTTTTTT. Translated: CASSQNSPGIKAGELFF.